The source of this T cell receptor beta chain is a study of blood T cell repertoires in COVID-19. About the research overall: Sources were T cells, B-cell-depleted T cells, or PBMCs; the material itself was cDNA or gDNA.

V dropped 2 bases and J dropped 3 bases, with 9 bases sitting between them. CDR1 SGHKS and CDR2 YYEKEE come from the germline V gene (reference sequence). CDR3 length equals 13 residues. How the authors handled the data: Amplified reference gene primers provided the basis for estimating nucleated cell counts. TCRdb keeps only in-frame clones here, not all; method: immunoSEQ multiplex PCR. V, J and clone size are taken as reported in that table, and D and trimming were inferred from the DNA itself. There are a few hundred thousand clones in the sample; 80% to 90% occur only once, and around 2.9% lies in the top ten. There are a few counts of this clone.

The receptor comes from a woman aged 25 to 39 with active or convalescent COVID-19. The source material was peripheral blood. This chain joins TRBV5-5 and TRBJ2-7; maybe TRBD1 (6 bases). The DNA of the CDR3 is TGTGCCAGCAGCTTACCGGACAGCTACGAGCAGTACTTC. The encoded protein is CASSLPDSYEQYF.